This T cell receptor beta chain was sequenced during a study of spatial heterogeneity in lung cancer. At the level of the study: The correlation between TCR transcript counts in tumor regions and a T cell module score from matched bulk RNA-seq was strong.

Details on this clonotype: The antigen is unknown.

The CDR3 is 15 amino acids. Germline V lookup: CDR1 SGHRS, CDR2 YFSETQ. V dropped 0 bases and J dropped 6; count of bases not matched to a gene: 9. Specified time point: sample taken at primary tumor resection. The donor population consisted of more than 55 patients with untreated, early-stage non-small cell lung cancer. TCRdb reprocessed the 5' RACE reads via MiXCR and lists one record per CDR3 protein. The sample has around 2,000 distinct CDR3 sequences; around a third are singletons. Study results and caveats: Mutation tallies in tumors tracked expanded intratumoral alpha and beta TCR counts.

The sequence came from a male donor with early-stage non-small cell lung cancer. The rearrangement joins TRBV5-1 to TRBJ2-7; TRBD1 agrees at 7 bases. This sample comprised lung tumor tissue, obtained at surgery. CDR3 nucleotides: TGCGCCAGCAGCTTGGTAGGGACAGCTCTTTCCGAGCAGTACTTC. Its translation is CASSLVGTALSEQYF.